Listed below are T cell receptor beta chains from one sample, sequenced in a study of Graves' ophthalmopathy and Graves' hyperthyroidism. Using its own MiXCR run on the multiplex PCR reads, TCRdb lists one record per CDR3 protein. The top ten clones hold roughly 5.2% of a sample with 170,000 or so distinct CDR3 sequences, approximately 40% of them seen once. The sequencing input was peripheral blood. All receptors derive from a woman in her 40s with Graves' ophthalmopathy. CDR3s include the opening cysteine and the closing phenylalanine or tryptophan. Each record gives: D gene, clone size, J gene, V gene, CDR3 DNA, CDR3 protein. The D gene is left open where the match is weak. Rows give clone size only sometimes, using once, few, many, or a class for an expanded clone.

D gene: TRBD1
clone size: many
J gene: TRBJ2-5
V gene: TRBV7-9
CDR3 DNA: TGTGCCAGCAGCTACTACGACAGGGGAGAGACCCAGTACTTC
CDR3 protein: CASSYYDRGETQYF

D gene: .
clone size: many
J gene: TRBJ1-2
V gene: TRBV29-1
CDR3 DNA: TGCAGCGTTGATGGTGGGCAGCCCTATGGCTACACCTTC
CDR3 protein: CSVDGGQPYGYTF

D gene: .
clone size: .
J gene: TRBJ1-6
V gene: TRBV20-1
CDR3 DNA: TGCAGTGCTAGAGCTGCCCGGGGGGATAATTCACCCCTCCACTTT
CDR3 protein: CSARAARGDNSPLHF

D gene: .
clone size: .
J gene: TRBJ1-2
V gene: TRBV28
CDR3 DNA: TGTGCCAGCAGTTTGCGGCAGGACTATGGCCACACCTTC
CDR3 protein: CASSLRQDYGHTF

D gene: .
clone size: many
J gene: TRBJ1-1
V gene: TRBV6-2/TRBV6-3
CDR3 DNA: TGTGCCAGCAAAAAGGTCAAACACGTGGACACTGAAGCTTTCTTT
CDR3 protein: CASKKVKHVDTEAFF

D gene: TRBD2
clone size: .
J gene: TRBJ2-7
V gene: TRBV6-1
CDR3 DNA: TGTGCCAGCAACCGGAACCGACTAGCGGGTTCCTACGAGCAGTACTTC
CDR3 protein: CASNRNRLAGSYEQYF

D gene: .
clone size: .
J gene: TRBJ2-7
V gene: TRBV28
CDR3 DNA: TGTGCCAGCAGTTTCCCCAGCCTTGGCGGCTCCTACGAGCAGTACTTC
CDR3 protein: CASSFPSLGGSYEQYF

D gene: TRBD1
clone size: .
J gene: TRBJ2-5
V gene: TRBV20-1
CDR3 DNA: TGCAGTGCTAGAGGGGACAGGGGGTTAGAGACCCAGTACTTC
CDR3 protein: CSARGDRGLETQYF

D gene: .
clone size: .
J gene: TRBJ1-2
V gene: TRBV12-3/TRBV12-4
CDR3 DNA: TGTGCCAGCAGTTTAGACAGGGCGTCCTATGGCTACACCTTC
CDR3 protein: CASSLDRASYGYTF

D gene: .
clone size: many
J gene: TRBJ1-3
V gene: TRBV18
CDR3 DNA: TGTGCCAGCTCACCACAGGGGACCGGCTCTGGAAACACCATATATTTT
CDR3 protein: CASSPQGTGSGNTIYF

D gene: TRBD2
clone size: .
J gene: TRBJ2-5
V gene: TRBV7-2
CDR3 DNA: TGTGCCAGCAGACCTCCGGGACTAGCGGGAGGAGAGACCCAGTACTTC
CDR3 protein: CASRPPGLAGGETQYF

D gene: .
clone size: many
J gene: TRBJ1-5
V gene: TRBV6-4
CDR3 DNA: TGTGCCAGCAGTGACCCTTTCCCGCCCGGTCCTTACCTCCTTAATCAGCCCCAGCATTTT
CDR3 protein: CASSDPFPPGPYLLNQPQHF

D gene: .
clone size: many
J gene: TRBJ1-2
V gene: TRBV12-3/TRBV12-4
CDR3 DNA: TGTGCCAGCAGTTTAGCAAACCGGGGTATCTATGGCTACACCTTC
CDR3 protein: CASSLANRGIYGYTF

D gene: .
clone size: many
J gene: TRBJ2-5
V gene: TRBV9
CDR3 DNA: TGTGCCAGCAGCGTAGGGTCCCAGAGTCAAGAGACCCAGTACTTC
CDR3 protein: CASSVGSQSQETQYF

D gene: .
clone size: .
J gene: TRBJ2-2
V gene: TRBV6-1
CDR3 DNA: TGTGCCAGCCAGTCTGCCGGGGAGCTGTTTTTT
CDR3 protein: CASQSAGELFF

D gene: TRBD1
clone size: many
J gene: TRBJ1-2
V gene: TRBV7-3
CDR3 DNA: TGTGCCAGCAGCTTGACAGGGAAGCGTGGCTACACCTTC
CDR3 protein: CASSLTGKRGYTF

D gene: TRBD2
clone size: .
J gene: TRBJ2-7
V gene: TRBV11-2
CDR3 DNA: TGTGCCAGCAGCTTAGATATTAGCGGGAGATACGAGCAGTACTTC
CDR3 protein: CASSLDISGRYEQYF

D gene: TRBD2
clone size: many
J gene: TRBJ2-2
V gene: TRBV28
CDR3 DNA: TGTGCCAGCAGTTCCCCCGGCGGGAGATACACCGGGGAGCTGTTTTTT
CDR3 protein: CASSSPGGRYTGELFF